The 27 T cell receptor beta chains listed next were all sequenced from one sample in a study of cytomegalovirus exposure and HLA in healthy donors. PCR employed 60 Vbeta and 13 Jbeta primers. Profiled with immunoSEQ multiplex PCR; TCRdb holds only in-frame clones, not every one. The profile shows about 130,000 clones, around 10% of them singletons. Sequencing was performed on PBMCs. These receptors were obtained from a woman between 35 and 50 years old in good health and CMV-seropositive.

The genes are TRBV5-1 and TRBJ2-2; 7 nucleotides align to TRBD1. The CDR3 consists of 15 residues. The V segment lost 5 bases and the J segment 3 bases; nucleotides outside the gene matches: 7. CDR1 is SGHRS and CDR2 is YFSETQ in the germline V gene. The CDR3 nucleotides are TGCGCCAGCAGTCGAACAGGGGTCGACACCGGGGAGCTGTTTTTT. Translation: CASSRTGVDTGELFF.

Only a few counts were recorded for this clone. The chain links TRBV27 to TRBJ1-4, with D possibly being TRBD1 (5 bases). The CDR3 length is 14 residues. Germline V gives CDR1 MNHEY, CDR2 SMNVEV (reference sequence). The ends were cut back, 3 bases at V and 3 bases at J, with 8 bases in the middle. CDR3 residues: CASSFGGANEKLFF. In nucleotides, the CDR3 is TGTGCCAGCAGTTTTGGAGGGGCTAATGAAAAACTGTTTTTT.

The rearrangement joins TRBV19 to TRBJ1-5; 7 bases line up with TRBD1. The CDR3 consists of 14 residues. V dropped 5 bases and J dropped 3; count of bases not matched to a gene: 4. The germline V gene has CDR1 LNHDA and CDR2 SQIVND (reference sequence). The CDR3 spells CASSLTGVNQPQHF. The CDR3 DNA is TGTGCCAGTAGTTTAACAGGGGTCAATCAGCCCCAGCATTTT. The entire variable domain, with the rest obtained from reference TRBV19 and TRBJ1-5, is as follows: DGGITQSPKYLFRKEGQNVTLSCEQNLNHDAMYWYRQDPGQGLRLIYYSQIVNDFQKGDIAEGYSVSREKKESFPLTVTSAQKNPTAFYLCASSLTGVNQPQHFGDGTRLSIL.

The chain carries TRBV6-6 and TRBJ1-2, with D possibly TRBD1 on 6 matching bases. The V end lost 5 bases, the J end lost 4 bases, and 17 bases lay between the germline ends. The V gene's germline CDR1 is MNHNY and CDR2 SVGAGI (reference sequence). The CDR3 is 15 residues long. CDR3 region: CASSMLTGPSYGYTF. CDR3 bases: TGTGCCAGCAGTATGTTGACAGGTCCTTCCTATGGCTACACCTTC.

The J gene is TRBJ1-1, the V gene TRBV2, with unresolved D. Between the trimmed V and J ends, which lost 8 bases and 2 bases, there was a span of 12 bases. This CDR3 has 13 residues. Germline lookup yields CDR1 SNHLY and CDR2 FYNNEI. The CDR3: CASPGSANTEAFF. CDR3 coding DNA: TGTGCCAGCCCGGGGTCGGCCAACACTGAAGCTTTCTTT.

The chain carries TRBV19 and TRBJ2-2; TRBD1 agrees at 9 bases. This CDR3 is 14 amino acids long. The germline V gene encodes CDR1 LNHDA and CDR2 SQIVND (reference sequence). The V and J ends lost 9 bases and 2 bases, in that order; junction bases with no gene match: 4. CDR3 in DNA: TGTGCCAGCCTGGGACAGGGCAACACCGGGGAGCTGTTTTTT. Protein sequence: CASLGQGNTGELFF. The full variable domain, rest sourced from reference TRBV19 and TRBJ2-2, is DGGITQSPKYLFRKEGQNVTLSCEQNLNHDAMYWYRQDPGQGLRLIYYSQIVNDFQKGDIAEGYSVSREKKESFPLTVTSAQKNPTAFYLCASLGQGNTGELFFGEGSRLTVL.

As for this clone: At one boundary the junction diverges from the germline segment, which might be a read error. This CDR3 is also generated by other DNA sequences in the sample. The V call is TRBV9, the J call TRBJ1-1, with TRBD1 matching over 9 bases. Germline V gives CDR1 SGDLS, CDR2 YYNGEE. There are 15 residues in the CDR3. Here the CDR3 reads CASSVVGQGSTEAFF. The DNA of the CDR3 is TGTGCCAGCAGCGTAGTAGGACAGGGGAGCACTGAGGCTTTCTTT. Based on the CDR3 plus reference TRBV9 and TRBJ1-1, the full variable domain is DSGVTQTPKHLITATGQRVTLRCSPRSGDLSVYWYQQSLDQGLQFLIQYYNGEERAKGNILERFSAQQFPDLHSELNLSSLELGDSALYFCASSVVGQGSTEAFFGQGTRLTVV.

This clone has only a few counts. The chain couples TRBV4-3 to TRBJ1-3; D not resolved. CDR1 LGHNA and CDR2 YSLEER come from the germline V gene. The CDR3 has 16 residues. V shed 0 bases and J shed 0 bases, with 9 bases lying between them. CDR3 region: CASSQDVGFSGNTIYF. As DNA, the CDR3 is TGCGCCAGCAGCCAAGATGTCGGTTTCTCTGGAAACACCATATATTTT.

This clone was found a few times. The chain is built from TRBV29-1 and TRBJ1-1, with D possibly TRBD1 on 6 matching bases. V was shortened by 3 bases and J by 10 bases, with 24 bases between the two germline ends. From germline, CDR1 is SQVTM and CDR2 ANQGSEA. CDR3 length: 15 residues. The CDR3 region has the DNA TGCAGCGTTGAGGGAGGGGGGGTTTCGAAATGGGGAGCTTTCTTT. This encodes CSVEGGGVSKWGAFF. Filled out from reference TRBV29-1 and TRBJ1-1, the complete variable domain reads SAVISQKPSRDICQRGTSLTIQCQVDSQVTMMFWYRQQPGQSLTLIATANQGSEATYESGFVIDKFPISRPNLTFSTLTVSNMSPEDSSIYLCSVEGGGVSKWGAFFGQGTRLTVV.

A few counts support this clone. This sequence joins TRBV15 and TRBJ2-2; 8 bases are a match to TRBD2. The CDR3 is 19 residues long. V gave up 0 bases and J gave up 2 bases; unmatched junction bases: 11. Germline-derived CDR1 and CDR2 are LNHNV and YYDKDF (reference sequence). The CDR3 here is CATSRDLRPGGGNTGELFF. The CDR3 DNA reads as TGTGCCACCAGCAGAGATCTCCGACCCGGGGGGGGTAACACCGGGGAGCTGTTTTTT.

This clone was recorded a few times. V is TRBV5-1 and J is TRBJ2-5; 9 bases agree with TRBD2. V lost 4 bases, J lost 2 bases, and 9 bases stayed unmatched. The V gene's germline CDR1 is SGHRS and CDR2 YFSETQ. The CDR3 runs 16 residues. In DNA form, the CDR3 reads TGCGCCAGCAGCCCCGAGAGCGGGGGGCCACAAGAGACCCAGTACTTC. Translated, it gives CASSPESGGPQETQYF.

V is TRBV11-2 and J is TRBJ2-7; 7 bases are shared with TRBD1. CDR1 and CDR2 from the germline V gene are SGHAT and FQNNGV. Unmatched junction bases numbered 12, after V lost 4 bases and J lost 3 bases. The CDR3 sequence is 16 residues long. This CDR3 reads CASSSSGTTGDYEQYF. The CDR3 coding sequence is TGTGCCAGCAGCTCATCTGGGACCACAGGGGACTACGAGCAGTACTTC.

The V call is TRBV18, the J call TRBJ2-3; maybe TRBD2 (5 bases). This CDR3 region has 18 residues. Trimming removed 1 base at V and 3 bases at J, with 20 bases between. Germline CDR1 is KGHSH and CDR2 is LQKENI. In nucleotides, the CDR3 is TGTGCCAGCTCACCACTTGCGCCGGGGTCGGTTGGGACAGATACGCAGTATTTT. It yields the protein CASSPLAPGSVGTDTQYF.

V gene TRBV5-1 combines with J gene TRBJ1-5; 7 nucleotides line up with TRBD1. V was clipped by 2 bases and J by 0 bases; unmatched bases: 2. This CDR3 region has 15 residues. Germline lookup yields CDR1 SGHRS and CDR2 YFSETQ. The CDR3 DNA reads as TGCGCCAGCAGCTTAGGGGGCTATAGCAATCAGCCCCAGCATTTT. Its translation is CASSLGGYSNQPQHF.

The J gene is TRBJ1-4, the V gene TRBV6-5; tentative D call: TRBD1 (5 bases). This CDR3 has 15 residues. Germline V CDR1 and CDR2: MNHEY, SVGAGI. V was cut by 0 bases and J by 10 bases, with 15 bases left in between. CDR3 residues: CASSYSAGLVGKLFF. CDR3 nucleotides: TGTGCCAGCAGTTACTCCGCAGGGCTAGTGGGAAAACTGTTTTTT.

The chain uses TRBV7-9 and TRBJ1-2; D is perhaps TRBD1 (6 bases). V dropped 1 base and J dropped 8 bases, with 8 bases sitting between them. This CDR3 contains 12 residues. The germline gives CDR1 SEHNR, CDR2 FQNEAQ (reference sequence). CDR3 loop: CASSLDRAGYTF. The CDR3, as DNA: TGTGCCAGCAGCTTAGACAGGGCGGGCTACACCTTC.

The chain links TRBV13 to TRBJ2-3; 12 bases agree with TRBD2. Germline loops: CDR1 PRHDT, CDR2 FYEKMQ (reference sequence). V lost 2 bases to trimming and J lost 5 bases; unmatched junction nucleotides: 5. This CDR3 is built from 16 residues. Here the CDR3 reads CASSLRLAGAKDTQYF. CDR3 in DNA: TGTGCCAGCAGCTTACGACTAGCGGGGGCTAAAGATACGCAGTATTTT.

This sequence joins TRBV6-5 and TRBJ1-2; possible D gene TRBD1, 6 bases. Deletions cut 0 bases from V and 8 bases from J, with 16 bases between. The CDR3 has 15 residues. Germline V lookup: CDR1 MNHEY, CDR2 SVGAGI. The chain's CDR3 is CASSYSGGSLGGYTF. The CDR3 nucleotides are TGTGCCAGCAGTTACTCTGGGGGCTCCCTTGGAGGCTACACCTTC.

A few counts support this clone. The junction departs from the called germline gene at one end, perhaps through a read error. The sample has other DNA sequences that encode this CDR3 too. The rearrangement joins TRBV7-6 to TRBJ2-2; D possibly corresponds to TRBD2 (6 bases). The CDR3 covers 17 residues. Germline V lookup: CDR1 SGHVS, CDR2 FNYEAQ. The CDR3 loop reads CASSSILATANTGELFF. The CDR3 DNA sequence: TGTGCCAGCAGCTCGATCCTAGCGACTGCGAACACCGGGGAGCTGTTCTTT. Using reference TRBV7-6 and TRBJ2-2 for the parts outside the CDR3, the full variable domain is GAGVSQSPRYKVTKRGQDVALRCDPISGHVSLYWYRQALGQGPEFLTYFNYEAQQDKSGLPNDRFSAERPEGSISTLTIQRTEQRDSAMYRCASSSILATANTGELFFGEGSRLTVL.

CDR3 nucleotide sequence: TGTGCCAGCAGCGTAGCTGGGCGGGGCACCGGGGAGCTGTTTTTT. It encodes CASSVAGRGTGELFF. This chain connects TRBV9 to TRBJ2-2, with D tentatively TRBD2 (6 bases). Germline V gives CDR1 SGDLS, CDR2 YYNGEE. CDR3 length: 15 residues. V was cut by 0 bases and J by 4 bases, with 10 bases left in between.

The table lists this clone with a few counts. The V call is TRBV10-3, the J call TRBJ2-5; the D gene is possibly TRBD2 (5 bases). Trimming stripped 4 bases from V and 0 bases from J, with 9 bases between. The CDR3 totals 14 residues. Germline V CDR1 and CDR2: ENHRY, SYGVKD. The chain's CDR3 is CAISGYGDQETQYF. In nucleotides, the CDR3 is TGTGCCATCAGTGGGTACGGGGACCAAGAGACCCAGTACTTC.

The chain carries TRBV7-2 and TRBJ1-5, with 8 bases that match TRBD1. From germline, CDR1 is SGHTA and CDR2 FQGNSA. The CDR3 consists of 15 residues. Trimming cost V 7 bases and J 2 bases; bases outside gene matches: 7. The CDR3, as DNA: TGTGCCAGCAAGGAACTGGGACAGGGCAATCAGCCCCAGCATTTT. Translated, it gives CASKELGQGNQPQHF.

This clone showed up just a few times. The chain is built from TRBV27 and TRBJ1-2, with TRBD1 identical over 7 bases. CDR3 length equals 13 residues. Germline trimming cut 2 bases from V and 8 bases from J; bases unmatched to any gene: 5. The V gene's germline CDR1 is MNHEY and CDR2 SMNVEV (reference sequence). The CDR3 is CASSLNRGGGYTF. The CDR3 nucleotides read TGTGCCAGCAGTTTAAACAGGGGAGGAGGCTACACCTTC.

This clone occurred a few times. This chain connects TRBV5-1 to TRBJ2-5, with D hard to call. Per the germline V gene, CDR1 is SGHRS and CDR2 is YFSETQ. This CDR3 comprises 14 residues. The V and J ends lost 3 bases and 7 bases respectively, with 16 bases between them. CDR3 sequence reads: CASSYRLAERTQYF. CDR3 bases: TGCGCCAGCAGCTATAGGTTGGCGGAAAGGACCCAGTACTTC.

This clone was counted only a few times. This CDR3 reads CASSLQGSNNSPLHF. Here the CDR3 DNA reads TGCGCCAGCAGCTTACAGGGTAGCAATAATTCACCCCTCCACTTT. The chain is built from TRBV5-1 and TRBJ1-6, with a possible D match to TRBD1 (6 bases). The CDR3 length is 15 residues. The V end was cut by 2 bases, the J end by 5 bases, with 11 bases between. Germline CDR1 SGHRS, CDR2 YFSETQ.

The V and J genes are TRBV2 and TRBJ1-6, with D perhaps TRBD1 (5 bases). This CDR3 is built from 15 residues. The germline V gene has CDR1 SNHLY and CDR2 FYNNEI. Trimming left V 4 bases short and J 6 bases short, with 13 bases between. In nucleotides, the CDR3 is TGTGCCAGCAGTGGGACAACCATCCCTAATTCACCCCTCCACTTT. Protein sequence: CASSGTTIPNSPLHF.

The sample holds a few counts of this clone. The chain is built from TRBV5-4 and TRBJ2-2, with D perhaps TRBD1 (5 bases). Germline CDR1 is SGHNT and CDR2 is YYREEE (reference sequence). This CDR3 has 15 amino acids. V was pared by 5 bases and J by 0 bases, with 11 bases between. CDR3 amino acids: CASREQATNTGELFF. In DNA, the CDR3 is TGTGCCAGCAGAGAACAGGCGACGAACACCGGGGAGCTGTTTTTT.